This record covers a single T cell receptor beta chain. Per the germline V gene, CDR1 is MGHRA and CDR2 is YSYEKL. CDR3 length: 16 residues. With V trimmed by 1 base and J by 7 bases, 10 bases remained unmatched. Original analysis: Reference gene primer amplification gave nucleated cell count estimates. Sequencing was performed with immunoSEQ multiplex PCR; in TCRdb, only in-frame clones are kept and a portion is missing. From that table come the V and J calls and clone size; the DNA was used to work out D and trimming. The table has a few hundred thousand clones, 85% to 90% seen once; the top ten hold roughly 0.99%. This sample stems from a study of blood T cell repertoires in COVID-19. Study-level background: Whether acute or convalescent, the COVID-19 samples came from the United States, Italy and Spain. Sample material is recorded as cDNA or gDNA derived from T cells, B-cell-depleted T cells, or PBMCs.

Clinical history as reported by participants underpinned cohort assignment. The clonotype was recovered from a man between 18 and 35 years old who had recovered from COVID-19. The material sequenced was PBMCs or T cells enriched from blood (not recorded which). The chain is built from TRBV4-1 and TRBJ1-2, with 9 bases matching TRBD1. DNA of the CDR3: TGCGCCAGCAGCCAAGTCGGGGGACAGGGTGATGGTGGCTACACCTTC. Translating it yields CASSQVGGQGDGGYTF.